Described below is a single TCR beta chain sequence and its context. This entry is derived from a study of blood T cell repertoires in COVID-19. Study context: Samples representing acute and convalescent COVID-19 were sourced from the United States, Italy and Spain. Sources were T cells, B-cell-depleted T cells, or PBMCs; the material itself was cDNA or gDNA.

Per the original data handling: Counts of nucleated cells, estimated from reference gene primer amplification, were obtained. The table came from immunoSEQ multiplex PCR; TCRdb's copy has only in-frame clones and leaves some out. V and J calls and clone size are as listed in that table; D and trimming were resolved from the DNA. Of around 620,000 clones listed, more than 80% are singletons. Germline V gene sequence: CDR1 LNHNV, CDR2 YYDKDF (reference sequence). The CDR3 totals 15 residues. Trimming cost V 5 bases and J 4 bases, with 14 bases left between them. The receptor was derived from a woman under 30 with acute or convalescent COVID-19. Sequenced material: peripheral blood. This rearrangement joins TRBV15 to TRBJ2-2; possible D gene TRBD2, 6 bases. As DNA, the CDR3 is TGTGCCACCAGCTCAATGGAGGGTTTCACCGGGGAGCTGTTTTTT. Translation: CATSSMEGFTGELFF.